Each of the 11 T cell receptor beta chains below was sequenced from the same sample in a study of blood T cells in healthy people across ages (dated by TCRdb to between 2014 and 2016). The library was produced with 5' RACE. Sequencing used an Illumina HiSeq 2500. A second PCR of about 7 to 12 cycles was performed with a sample-barcoded 5' primer and a J-beta primer mix. TCRdb ran its own pipeline on the public reads, namely fastp trimming at Q25 and MiXCR clone calling, and kept in-frame beta chains. Each entry is one CDR3 protein sequence, shown with its most common DNA and genes. Here the sample has 1.5 million to 2 million distinct CDR3 sequences; roughly 52% occur a single time. Clones ranked in the top ten supply 2.1% of the sample. The specimen was blood. Every receptor here comes from a woman aged 40 to 50 in good health.

This clonotype has a handful of counts. This rearrangement joins TRBV3-1 to TRBJ2-3, with D maybe TRBD1 (5 bases). With 1 base removed from V and 4 bases from J, the gap between germline ends came to 6 bases. Germline V gives CDR1 LGHDT, CDR2 YNNKEL (reference sequence). This CDR3 is 13 amino acids long. For the CDR3, the DNA is TGTGCCAGCAGCCAAGGGACACCAGATACGCAGTATTTT. Translation gives CASSQGTPDTQYF.

The chain carries TRBV5-1 and TRBJ1-6, with D possibly matching TRBD1 (5 bases). V lost 2 bases and J 5 bases, leaving 14 bases between the germline ends. This CDR3 spans 16 amino acids. CDR1 and CDR2 from the germline V gene are SGHRS and YFSETQ. CDR3 coding DNA: TGCGCCAGCAGCTTCCGCCGGGACGGTAATAATTCACCCCTCCACTTT. Translation gives CASSFRRDGNNSPLHF.

V is TRBV24-1 and J is TRBJ2-1; possible D gene TRBD1, 6 bases. Germline assignment: CDR1 KGHDR and CDR2 SFDVKD. The V gene lost 2 bases and the J gene lost 6 bases, with 10 bases spanning the gap. This CDR3 is 14 amino acids long. Here the CDR3 reads CATSDSGDGNEQFF. CDR3 sequence (DNA): TGTGCCACCAGTGATTCAGGGGACGGCAATGAGCAGTTCTTC.

The rearrangement joins TRBV7-8 to TRBJ1-4; a weak D match, TRBD1 (5 bases). The CDR3 is made up of 14 amino acids. Germline CDR1 is SGHVS and CDR2 is FQNEAQ. V shed 8 bases and J shed 7 bases, with 17 bases lying between them. The CDR3 bases are TGTGCCAGCCGGGGCGGGACCTTGGGTGAAAAACTGTTTTTT. Translating it yields CASRGGTLGEKLFF.

This clonotype was recorded only once. The chain couples TRBV29-1 to TRBJ1-2; 9 bases are shared with TRBD1. This CDR3 comprises 14 residues. Germline V gene lookup returns CDR1 SQVTM and CDR2 ANQGSEA. Trimming cost V 7 bases and J 8 bases; bases outside gene matches: 14. DNA for the CDR3: TGCAGCGCTCAAGTACAGGGGGCTGAGTGGGGCTACACCTTC. This sequence encodes CSAQVQGAEWGYTF.

This sequence joins TRBV7-2 and TRBJ2-5, with D tentatively TRBD2 (11 bases). Germline V gives CDR1 SGHTA, CDR2 FQGNSA. The CDR3 is 20 amino acids. Trimming removed 6 bases from V and 0 bases from J, with 29 bases in between. In nucleotides, the CDR3 is TGTGCCAGCAGTTCCCGGGACAGGGGACTACTAGCGGGGGACCAAGAGACCCAGTACTTC. Residues: CASSSRDRGLLAGDQETQYF.

This sequence joins TRBV11-2 and TRBJ2-5, with 7 positions matching TRBD2. CDR3 length: 15 residues. The J segment lost 2 bases and the V segment lost 6 bases, leaving 9 bases of the junction unmatched. The germline gives CDR1 SGHAT, CDR2 FQNNGV. The CDR3 spells CASSFSWTRQETQYF. The DNA of the CDR3 is TGTGCCAGCAGTTTTTCGTGGACTAGACAAGAGACCCAGTACTTC.

This clonotype was picked up a small number of times. The chain is built from TRBV27 and TRBJ2-1; 12 bases agree with TRBD2. Germline trimming cut 6 bases from V and 4 bases from J; bases unmatched to any gene: 7. CDR3 size: 16 residues. Germline V gene data show CDR1 as MNHEY and CDR2 as SMNVEV (reference sequence). The CDR3 DNA sequence: TGTGCCAGCAGCGAACGGGGACTAGCGGGTTACAATGAGCAGTTCTTC. The encoded protein is CASSERGLAGYNEQFF.

The chain joins TRBV27 to TRBJ2-1, with 15 bases lining up with TRBD2. The CDR3 sequence is 15 residues long. V lost 6 bases and J lost 8; bases outside the gene matches: 5. The germline gives CDR1 MNHEY, CDR2 SMNVEV (reference sequence). The CDR3 sequence: CASRGGLAGGDEQFF. DNA of the CDR3: TGTGCCAGCAGGGGGGGACTAGCGGGGGGCGATGAGCAGTTCTTC.

The chain uses TRBV4-3 and TRBJ2-7; 9 bases agree with TRBD1. CDR3 length: 16 amino acids. The V segment lost 2 bases and the J segment 5 bases; nucleotides outside the gene matches: 10. Germline lookup yields CDR1 LGHNA and CDR2 YSLEER. Here the CDR3 reads CASSQNTGTGTNEQYF. Written as DNA, the CDR3 is TGCGCCAGCAGCCAAAACACCGGGACAGGGACAAACGAGCAGTACTTC.

The CDR3 here is CSAARGPLNSGANVLTF. CDR3 in DNA: TGCAGCGCTGCGAGGGGACCTCTAAACTCTGGGGCCAACGTCCTGACTTTC. This rearrangement joins TRBV29-1 to TRBJ2-6; D might be TRBD1 or TRBD2, each matching 5 bases. The CDR3 has 17 amino acids. CDR1 and CDR2 (germline): SQVTM, ANQGSEA. V lost 7 bases to trimming and J lost 0 bases, with 19 bases between them.